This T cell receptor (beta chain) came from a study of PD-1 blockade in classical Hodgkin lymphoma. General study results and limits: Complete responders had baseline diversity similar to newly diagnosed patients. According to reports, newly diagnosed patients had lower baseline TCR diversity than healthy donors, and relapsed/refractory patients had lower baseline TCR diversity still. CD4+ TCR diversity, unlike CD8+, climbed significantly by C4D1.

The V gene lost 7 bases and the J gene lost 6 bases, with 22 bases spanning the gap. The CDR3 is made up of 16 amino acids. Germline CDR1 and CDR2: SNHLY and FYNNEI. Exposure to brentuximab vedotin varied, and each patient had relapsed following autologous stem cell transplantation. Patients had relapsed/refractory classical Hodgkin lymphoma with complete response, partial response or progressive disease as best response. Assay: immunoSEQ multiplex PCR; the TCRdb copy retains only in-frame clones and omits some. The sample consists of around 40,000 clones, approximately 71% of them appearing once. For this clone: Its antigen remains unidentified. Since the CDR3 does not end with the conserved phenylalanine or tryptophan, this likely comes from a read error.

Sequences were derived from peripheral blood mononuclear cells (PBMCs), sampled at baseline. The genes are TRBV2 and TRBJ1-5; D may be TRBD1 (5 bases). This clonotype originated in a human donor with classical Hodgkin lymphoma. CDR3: CASTRASTGFSQPQHC. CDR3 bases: TGTGCCAGCACCAGGGCTTCGACGGGATTTTCTCAGCCCCAGCATTGT.